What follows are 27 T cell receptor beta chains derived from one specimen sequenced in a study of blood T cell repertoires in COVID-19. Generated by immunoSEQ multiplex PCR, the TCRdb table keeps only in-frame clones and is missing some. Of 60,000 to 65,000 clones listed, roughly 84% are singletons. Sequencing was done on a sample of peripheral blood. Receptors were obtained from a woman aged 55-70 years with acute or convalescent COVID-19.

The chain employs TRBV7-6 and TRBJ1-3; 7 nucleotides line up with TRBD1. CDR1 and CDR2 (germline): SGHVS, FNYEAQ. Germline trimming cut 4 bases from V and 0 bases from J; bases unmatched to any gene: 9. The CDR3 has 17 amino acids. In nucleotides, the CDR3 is TGTGCCAGCAGCTCCGGCCCGGACAGGTTCTCTGGAAACACCATATATTTT. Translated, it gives CASSSGPDRFSGNTIYF.

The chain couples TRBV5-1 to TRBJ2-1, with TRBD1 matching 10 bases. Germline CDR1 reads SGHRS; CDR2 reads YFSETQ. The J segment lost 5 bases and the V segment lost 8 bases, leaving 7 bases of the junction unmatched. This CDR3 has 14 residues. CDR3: CASGGTGVDNEQFF. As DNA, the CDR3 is TGCGCCAGTGGCGGGACAGGGGTAGACAATGAGCAGTTCTTC.

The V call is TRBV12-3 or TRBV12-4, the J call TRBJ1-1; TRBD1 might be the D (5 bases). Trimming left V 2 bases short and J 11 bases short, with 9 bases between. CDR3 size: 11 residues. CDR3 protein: CASSLLGVAFF. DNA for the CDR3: TGTGCCAGCAGTTTATTAGGGGTCGCTTTCTTT.

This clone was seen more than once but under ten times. The CDR3 loop reads CATSDFPRDTEQYF. In DNA, the CDR3 is TGTGCCACCAGTGATTTTCCCAGGGACACCGAGCAGTACTTC. This sequence joins TRBV24-1 and TRBJ2-7; a possible D gene is TRBD1 (6 bases). The germline V gene encodes CDR1 KGHDR and CDR2 SFDVKD. Trimming cost V 1 base and J 6 bases, with 12 bases left between them. CDR3 size: 14 residues.

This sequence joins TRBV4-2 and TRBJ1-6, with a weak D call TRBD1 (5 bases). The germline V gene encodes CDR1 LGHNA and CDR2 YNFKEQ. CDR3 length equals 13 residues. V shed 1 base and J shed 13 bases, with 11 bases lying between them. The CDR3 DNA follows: TGTGCCAGCAGCCAAGTAGGGGTGTTGCCCCTCCACTTT. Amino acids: CASSQVGVLPLHF.

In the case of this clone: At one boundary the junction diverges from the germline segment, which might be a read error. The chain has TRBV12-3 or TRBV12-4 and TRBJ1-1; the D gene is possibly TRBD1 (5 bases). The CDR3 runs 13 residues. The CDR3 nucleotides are TGTGCCAGCAGTTTAAGACCGGAGGGGCGACGAGTCTTT. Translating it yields CASSLRPEGRRVF.

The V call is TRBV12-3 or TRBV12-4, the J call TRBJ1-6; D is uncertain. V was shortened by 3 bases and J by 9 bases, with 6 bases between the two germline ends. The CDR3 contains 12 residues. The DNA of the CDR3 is TGTGCCAGCAGTTTCATGGCTTCACCCCTCCACTTT. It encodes CASSFMASPLHF.

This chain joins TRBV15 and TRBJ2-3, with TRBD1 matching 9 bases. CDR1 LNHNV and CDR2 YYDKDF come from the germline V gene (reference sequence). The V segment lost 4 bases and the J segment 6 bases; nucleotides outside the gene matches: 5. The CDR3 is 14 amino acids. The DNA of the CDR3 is TGTGCCACCAGCAAAACAGGGGGCGAGGATACGCAGTATTTT. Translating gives CATSKTGGEDTQYF.

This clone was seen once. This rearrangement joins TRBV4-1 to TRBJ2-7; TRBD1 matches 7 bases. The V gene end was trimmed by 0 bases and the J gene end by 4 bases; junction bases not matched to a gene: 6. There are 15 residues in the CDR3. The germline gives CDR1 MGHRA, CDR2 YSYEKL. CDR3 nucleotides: TGCGCCAGCAGCCAAGAGGGGAACAGGGGTTACGAGCAGTACTTC. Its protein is CASSQEGNRGYEQYF.

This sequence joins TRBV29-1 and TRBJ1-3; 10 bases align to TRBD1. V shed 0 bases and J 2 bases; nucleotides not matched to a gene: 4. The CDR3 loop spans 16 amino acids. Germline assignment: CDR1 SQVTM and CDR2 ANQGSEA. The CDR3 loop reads CSVEEFGTGAGNTIYF. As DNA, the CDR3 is TGCAGCGTTGAAGAATTCGGGACAGGGGCTGGAAACACCATATATTTT.

CDR3 sequence reads: CASNGESGAAKTTDTQYF. In DNA, the CDR3 is TGTGCCAGCAATGGGGAAAGCGGGGCGGCTAAGACGACAGATACGCAGTATTTT. The V call is TRBV2, the J call TRBJ2-3; 7 nucleotides line up with TRBD2. This CDR3 spans 18 amino acids. Looked up from germline, CDR1 is SNHLY and CDR2 is FYNNEI. J gave up 3 bases and V 7 bases, and 19 bases lay outside the gene matches.

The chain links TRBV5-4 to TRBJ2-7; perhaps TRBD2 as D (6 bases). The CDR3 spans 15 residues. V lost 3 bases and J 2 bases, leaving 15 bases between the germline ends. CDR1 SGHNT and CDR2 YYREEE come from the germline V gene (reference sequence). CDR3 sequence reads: CASSWGEGKPYEQYF. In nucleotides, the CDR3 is TGTGCCAGCAGCTGGGGGGAAGGGAAACCCTACGAGCAGTACTTC.

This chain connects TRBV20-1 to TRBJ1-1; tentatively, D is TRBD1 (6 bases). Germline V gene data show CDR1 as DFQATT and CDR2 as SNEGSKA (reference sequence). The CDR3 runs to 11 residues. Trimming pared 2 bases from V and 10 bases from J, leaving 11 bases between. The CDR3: CSARPGGRAFF. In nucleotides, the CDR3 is TGCAGTGCTAGACCCGGGGGGCGAGCTTTCTTT.

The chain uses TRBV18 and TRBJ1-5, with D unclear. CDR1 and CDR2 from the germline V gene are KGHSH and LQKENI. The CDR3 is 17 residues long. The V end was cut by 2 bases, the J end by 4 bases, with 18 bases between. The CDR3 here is CASSPLAPAAINQPQHF. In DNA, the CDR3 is TGTGCCAGCTCACCATTGGCGCCCGCAGCGATTAATCAGCCCCAGCATTTT.

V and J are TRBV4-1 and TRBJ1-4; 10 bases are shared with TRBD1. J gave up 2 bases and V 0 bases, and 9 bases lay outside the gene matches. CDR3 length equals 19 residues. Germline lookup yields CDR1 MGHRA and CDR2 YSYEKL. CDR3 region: CASSQEELGTGATNEKLFF. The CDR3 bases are TGCGCCAGCAGCCAAGAAGAACTAGGGACAGGGGCCACTAATGAAAAACTGTTTTTT.

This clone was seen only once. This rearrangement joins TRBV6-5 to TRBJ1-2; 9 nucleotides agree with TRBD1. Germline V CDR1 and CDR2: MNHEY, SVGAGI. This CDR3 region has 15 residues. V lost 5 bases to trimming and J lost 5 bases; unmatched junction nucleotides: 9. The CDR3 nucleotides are TGTGCCAGCAGTACCCCGGGACAGGGAAAGTATGGCTACACCTTC. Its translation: CASSTPGQGKYGYTF.

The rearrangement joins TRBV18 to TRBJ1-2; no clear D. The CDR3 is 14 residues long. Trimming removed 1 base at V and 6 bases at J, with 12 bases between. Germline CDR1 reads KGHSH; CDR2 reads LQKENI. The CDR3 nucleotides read TGTGCCAGCTCACCACATGAGGGAGTGGATGGCTACACCTTC. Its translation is CASSPHEGVDGYTF. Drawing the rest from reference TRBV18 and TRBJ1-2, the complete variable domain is NAGVMQNPRHLVRRRGQEARLRCSPMKGHSHVYWYRQLPEEGLKFMVYLQKENIIDESGMPKERFSAEFPKEGPSILRIQQVVRGDSAAYFCASSPHEGVDGYTFGSGTRLTVV.

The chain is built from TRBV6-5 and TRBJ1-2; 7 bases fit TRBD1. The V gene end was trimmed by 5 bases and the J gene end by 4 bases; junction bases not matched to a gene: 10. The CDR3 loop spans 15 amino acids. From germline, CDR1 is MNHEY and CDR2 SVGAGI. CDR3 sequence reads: CASSPTGEVFYGYTF. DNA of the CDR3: TGTGCCAGCAGTCCCACAGGGGAAGTCTTCTATGGCTACACCTTC.

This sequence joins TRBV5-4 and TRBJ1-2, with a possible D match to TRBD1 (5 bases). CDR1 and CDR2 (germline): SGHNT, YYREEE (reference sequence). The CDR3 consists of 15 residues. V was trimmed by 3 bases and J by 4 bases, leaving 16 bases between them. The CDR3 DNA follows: TGTGCCAGCAGCTCCGGGGGGGGGAGCCCCTATGGCTACACCTTC. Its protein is CASSSGGGSPYGYTF.

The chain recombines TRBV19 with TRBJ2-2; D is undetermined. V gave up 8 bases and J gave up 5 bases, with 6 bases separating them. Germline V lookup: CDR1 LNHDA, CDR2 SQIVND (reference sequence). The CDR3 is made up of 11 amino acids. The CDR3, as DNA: TGTGCCAGTTCGTTTACCGGGGAGCTGTTTTTT. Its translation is CASSFTGELFF.

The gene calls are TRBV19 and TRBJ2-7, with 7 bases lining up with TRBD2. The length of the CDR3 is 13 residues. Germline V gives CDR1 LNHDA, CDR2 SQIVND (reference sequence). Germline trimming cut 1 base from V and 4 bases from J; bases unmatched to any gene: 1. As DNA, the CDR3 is TGTGCCAGTAGTATAGCGGGGGGATACGAGCAGTACTTC. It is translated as CASSIAGGYEQYF.

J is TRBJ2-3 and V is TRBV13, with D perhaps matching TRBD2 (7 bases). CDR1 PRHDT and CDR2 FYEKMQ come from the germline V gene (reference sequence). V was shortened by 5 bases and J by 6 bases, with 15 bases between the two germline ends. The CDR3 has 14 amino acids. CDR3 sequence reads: CASSPGGRGDTQYF. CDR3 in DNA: TGTGCCAGCAGCCCGGGGGGCCGGGGGGATACGCAGTATTTT.

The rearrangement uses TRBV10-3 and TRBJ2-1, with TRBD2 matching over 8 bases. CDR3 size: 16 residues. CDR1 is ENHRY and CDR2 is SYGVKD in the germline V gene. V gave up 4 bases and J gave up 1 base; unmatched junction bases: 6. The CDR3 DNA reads TGTGCCATCAGTGTGGGACTAGTCAAGTCCTACAATGAGCAGTTCTTC. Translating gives CAISVGLVKSYNEQFF.

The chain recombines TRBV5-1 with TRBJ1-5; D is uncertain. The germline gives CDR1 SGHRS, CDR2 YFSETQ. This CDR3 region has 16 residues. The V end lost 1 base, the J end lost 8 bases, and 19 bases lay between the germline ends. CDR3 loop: CASSLLGFTSGEPQHF. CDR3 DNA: TGCGCCAGCAGCTTGCTTGGGTTTACTAGTGGAGAGCCCCAGCATTTT. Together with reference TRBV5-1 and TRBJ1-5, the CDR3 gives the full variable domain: KAGVTQTPRYLIKTRGQQVTLSCSPISGHRSVSWYQQTPGQGLQFLFEYFSETQRNKGNFPGRFSGRQFSNSRSEMNVSTLELGDSALYLCASSLLGFTSGEPQHFGDGTRLSIL.

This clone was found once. The CDR3 is CASSPGTSGGAVGRRNEQFF. In DNA form, the CDR3 reads TGTGCCAGTAGCCCCGGGACTAGCGGGGGGGCGGTCGGCAGGCGCAATGAGCAGTTCTTC. J is TRBJ2-1 and V is TRBV19; TRBD2 matches at 16 bases. Germline trimming cut 6 bases from V and 6 bases from J; bases unmatched to any gene: 17. Per the germline V gene, CDR1 is LNHDA and CDR2 is SQIVND (reference sequence). This CDR3 has 20 amino acids.

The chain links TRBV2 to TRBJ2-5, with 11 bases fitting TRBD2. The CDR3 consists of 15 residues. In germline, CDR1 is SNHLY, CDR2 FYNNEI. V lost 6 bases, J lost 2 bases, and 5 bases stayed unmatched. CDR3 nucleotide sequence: TGTGCCAGCAGGCCTAGCGGGGGGTATCAAGAGACCCAGTACTTC. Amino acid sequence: CASRPSGGYQETQYF.

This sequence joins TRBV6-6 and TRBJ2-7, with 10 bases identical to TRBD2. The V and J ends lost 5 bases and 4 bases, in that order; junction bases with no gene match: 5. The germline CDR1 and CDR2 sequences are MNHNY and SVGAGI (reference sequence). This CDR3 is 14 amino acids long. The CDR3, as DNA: TGTGCCAGCAGTCCGGCTAGCGGGGGTTACGAGCAGTACTTC. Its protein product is CASSPASGGYEQYF.